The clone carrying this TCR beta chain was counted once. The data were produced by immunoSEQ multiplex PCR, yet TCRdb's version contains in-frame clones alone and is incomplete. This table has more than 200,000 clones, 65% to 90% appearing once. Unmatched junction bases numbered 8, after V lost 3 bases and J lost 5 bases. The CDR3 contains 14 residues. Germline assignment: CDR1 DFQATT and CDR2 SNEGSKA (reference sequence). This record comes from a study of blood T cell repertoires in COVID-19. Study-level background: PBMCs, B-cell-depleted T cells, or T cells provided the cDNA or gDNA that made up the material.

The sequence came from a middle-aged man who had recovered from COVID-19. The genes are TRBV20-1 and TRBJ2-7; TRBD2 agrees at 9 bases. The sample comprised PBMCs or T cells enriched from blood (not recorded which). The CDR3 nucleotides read TGCAGTGCTAGTGATAGCGGGAGTGATCACGAGCAGTACTTC. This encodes CSASDSGSDHEQYF.